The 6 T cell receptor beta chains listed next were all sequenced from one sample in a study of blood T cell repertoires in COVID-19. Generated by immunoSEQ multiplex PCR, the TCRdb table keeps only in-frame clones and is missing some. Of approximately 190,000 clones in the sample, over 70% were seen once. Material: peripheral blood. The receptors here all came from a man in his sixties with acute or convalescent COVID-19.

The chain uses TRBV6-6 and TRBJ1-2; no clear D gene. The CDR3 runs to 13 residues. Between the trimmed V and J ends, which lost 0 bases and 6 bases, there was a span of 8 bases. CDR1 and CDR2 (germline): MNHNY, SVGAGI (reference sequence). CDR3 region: CASSYSSSDGYTF. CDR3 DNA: TGTGCCAGCAGTTACTCGAGTAGTGATGGCTACACCTTC.

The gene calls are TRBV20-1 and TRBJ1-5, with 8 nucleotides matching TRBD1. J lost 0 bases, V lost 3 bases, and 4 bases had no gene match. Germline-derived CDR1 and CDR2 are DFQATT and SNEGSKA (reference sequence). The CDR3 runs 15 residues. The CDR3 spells CSASDGTGSNQPQHF. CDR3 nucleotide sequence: TGCAGTGCTAGTGACGGGACAGGTAGCAATCAGCCCCAGCATTTT.

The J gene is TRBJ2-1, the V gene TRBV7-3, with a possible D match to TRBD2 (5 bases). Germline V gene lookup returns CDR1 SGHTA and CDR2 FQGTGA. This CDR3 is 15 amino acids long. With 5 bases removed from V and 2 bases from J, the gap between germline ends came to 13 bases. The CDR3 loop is CASSPRAGPYNEQFF. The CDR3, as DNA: TGTGCCAGCAGCCCCCGGGCGGGCCCCTACAATGAGCAGTTCTTC.

The CDR3 protein is CASSYPGNTEAFF. CDR3 in DNA: TGTGCCAGCAGCTACCCGGGGAACACTGAAGCTTTCTTT. The chain has TRBV4-2 and TRBJ1-1; D not resolved. V dropped 5 bases and J dropped 1 base, with 8 bases sitting between them. The CDR3 is made up of 13 amino acids. CDR1 LGHNA and CDR2 YNFKEQ come from the germline V gene.

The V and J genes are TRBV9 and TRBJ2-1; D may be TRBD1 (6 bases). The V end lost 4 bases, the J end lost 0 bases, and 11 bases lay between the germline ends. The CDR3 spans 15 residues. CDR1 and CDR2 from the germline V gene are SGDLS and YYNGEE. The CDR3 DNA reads TGTGCCAGCAGCCCCCGGACAGTCTCCTACAATGAGCAGTTCTTC. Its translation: CASSPRTVSYNEQFF.

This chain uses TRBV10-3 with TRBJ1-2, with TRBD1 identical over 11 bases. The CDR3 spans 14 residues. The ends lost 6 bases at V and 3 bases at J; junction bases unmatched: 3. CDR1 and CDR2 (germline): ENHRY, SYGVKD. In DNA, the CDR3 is TGTGCCATCAGGCGGACAGGGGGCGACTATGGCTACACCTTC. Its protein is CAIRRTGGDYGYTF.